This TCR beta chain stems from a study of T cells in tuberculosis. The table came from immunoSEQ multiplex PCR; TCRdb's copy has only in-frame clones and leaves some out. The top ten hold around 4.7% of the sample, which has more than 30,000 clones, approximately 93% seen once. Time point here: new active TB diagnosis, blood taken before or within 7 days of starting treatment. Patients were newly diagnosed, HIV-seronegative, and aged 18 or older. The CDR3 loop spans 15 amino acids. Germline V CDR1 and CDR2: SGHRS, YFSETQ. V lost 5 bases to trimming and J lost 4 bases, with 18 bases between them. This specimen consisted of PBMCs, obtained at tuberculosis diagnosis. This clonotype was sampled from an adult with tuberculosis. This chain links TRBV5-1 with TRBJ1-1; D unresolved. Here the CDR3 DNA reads TGCGCCAGCAGGTCGGGTGGTTCGGAGAGCACTGAAGCTTTCTTT. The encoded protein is CASRSGGSESTEAFF.